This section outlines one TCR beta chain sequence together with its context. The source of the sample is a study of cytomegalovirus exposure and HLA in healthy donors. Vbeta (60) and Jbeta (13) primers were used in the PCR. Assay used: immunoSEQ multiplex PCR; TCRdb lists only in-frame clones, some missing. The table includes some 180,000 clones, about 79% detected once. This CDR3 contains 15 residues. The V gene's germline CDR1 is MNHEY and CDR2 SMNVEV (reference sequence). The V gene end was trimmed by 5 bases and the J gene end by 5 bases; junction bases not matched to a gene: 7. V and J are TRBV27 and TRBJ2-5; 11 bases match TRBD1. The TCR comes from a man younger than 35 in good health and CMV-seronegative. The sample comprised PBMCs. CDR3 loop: CASSTRTGGIETQYF. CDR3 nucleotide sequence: TGTGCCAGCAGTACCCGGACAGGGGGCATTGAGACCCAGTACTTC.